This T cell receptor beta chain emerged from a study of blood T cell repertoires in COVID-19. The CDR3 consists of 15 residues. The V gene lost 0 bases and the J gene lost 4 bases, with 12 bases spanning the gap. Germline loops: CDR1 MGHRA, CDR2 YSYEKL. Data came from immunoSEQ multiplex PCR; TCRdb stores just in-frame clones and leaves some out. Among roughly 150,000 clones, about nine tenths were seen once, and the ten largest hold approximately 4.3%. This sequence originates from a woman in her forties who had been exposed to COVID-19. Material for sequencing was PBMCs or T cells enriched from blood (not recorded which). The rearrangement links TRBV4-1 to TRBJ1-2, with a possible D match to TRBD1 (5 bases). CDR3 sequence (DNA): TGCGCCAGCAGCCAAGATGTGGGGCGGAGCTATGGCTACACCTTC. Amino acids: CASSQDVGRSYGYTF.